This T cell receptor (beta chain) is drawn from a study of cytomegalovirus exposure and HLA in healthy donors. As for the study in general: An early release of data contained tens of millions of unique TCRs, which came from HLA-typed donors.

Trimming cost V 1 base and J 3 bases, with 13 bases left between them. The CDR3 sequence is 16 residues long. The V gene's germline CDR1 is SEHNR and CDR2 FQNEAQ (reference sequence). Study-wide points: Most likely, a cluster of highly shared sequence variants arose as a sequencing artifact. Researchers left out some V segments, among them TRBV6-2 and TRBV6-3, as indistinguishable. Serostatus for CMV was the only available immune exposure information.

The primer mix had 60 Vbeta and 13 Jbeta primers. TCRdb's copy holds only in-frame clones and misses some; the assay was immunoSEQ multiplex PCR. Of roughly 150,000 clones listed, roughly three quarters are singletons. Note on this clone: Antigen specificity is unknown.

The receptor's source is a woman aged 40 to 50 in good health and CMV-seronegative. The material sequenced was PBMCs. V and J are TRBV7-9 and TRBJ2-4; maybe TRBD1 (6 bases). The CDR3 DNA reads as TGTGCCAGCAGCTTAGTCAGGGGCTGGAGCAAAAACATTCAGTACTTC. It specifies CASSLVRGWSKNIQYF.